The clone carrying this T cell receptor (beta chain) occurred many times. A patient was excluded if there was uncontrolled infection, other autoimmune disease, pregnancy or lactation. This CDR3 has 15 residues. V trimming: 5 bases; J trimming: 9 bases; junction bases outside the gene matches: 13. These data come from a study of T cells in Graves' hyperthyroidism and ophthalmopathy. The CDR3 regions of TCR beta were amplified from RNA transcripts. Using the HTBI primer set, a first-round RT-PCR was run on the TCR CDR3. Each CDR3 protein is one row after TCRdb ran MiXCR on the multiplex PCR reads. The sample consists of some 580,000 distinct CDR3 sequences, approximately 16% of them appearing once.

The receptor was derived from a middle-aged woman with Graves' ophthalmopathy. The rearrangement uses TRBV12-3 or TRBV12-4 and TRBJ2-4; 7 bases line up with TRBD1. Sequencing was done on a sample of blood. CDR3 sequence: CASSPGTVGEGIQYF. The CDR3, as DNA: TGTGCCAGCAGTCCCGGGACAGTGGGGGAAGGCATTCAGTACTTC.